Following are 26 T cell receptor beta chains from one sample sequenced in a study of blood T cell repertoires in COVID-19. Repertoires were generated with immunoSEQ multiplex PCR, while TCRdb's copy carries only in-frame clones and drops some. Of roughly 170,000 clones listed, nearly 80% are singletons. The material sequenced was peripheral blood. These receptors originate from a woman aged 70-85 years with acute or convalescent COVID-19.

This clone came up a few times. V usage is TRBV6-1 and J usage is TRBJ1-2; 8 bases map to TRBD1. CDR1 is MNHNS, CDR2 SASEGT, per germline. With V trimmed by 0 bases and J by 7 bases, 10 bases remained unmatched. This CDR3 region has 16 residues. The CDR3, as DNA: TGTGCCAGCAGTGAAGCAACGACCGCAGGGGGCCGTGGCTACACCTTC. This encodes CASSEATTAGGRGYTF.

The chain is built from TRBV7-6 and TRBJ2-3; tentative D call: TRBD1 (5 bases). V was trimmed by 1 base and J by 3 bases, leaving 11 bases between them. Germline lookup yields CDR1 SGHVS and CDR2 FNYEAQ. The CDR3 is 15 residues long. The CDR3 sequence: CASSLGLGLTDTQYF. DNA for the CDR3: TGTGCCAGCAGCTTAGGCCTGGGGCTTACAGATACGCAGTATTTT. The full variable domain, in which reference TRBV7-6 and TRBJ2-3 provide the parts outside the CDR3, is GAGVSQSPRYKVTKRGQDVALRCDPISGHVSLYWYRQALGQGPEFLTYFNYEAQQDKSGLPNDRFSAERPEGSISTLTIQRTEQRDSAMYRCASSLGLGLTDTQYFGPGTRLTVL.

CDR3 coding DNA: TGCGCCAGCAGCCCACAGGGTTCCGACGAGCAGTACTTC. Translated, it gives CASSPQGSDEQYF. This chain links TRBV4-1 with TRBJ2-7; the D gene is possibly TRBD1 (6 bases). The CDR3 runs 13 residues. Trimming stripped 4 bases from V and 5 bases from J, with 12 bases between. Germline CDR1 is MGHRA and CDR2 is YSYEKL.

This clone was seen only a few times. The rearrangement links TRBV7-8 to TRBJ2-1, with 7 bases aligning to TRBD1. V lost 2 bases and J lost 7; bases outside the gene matches: 8. CDR3 size: 15 residues. Germline assignment: CDR1 SGHVS and CDR2 FQNEAQ. CDR3 sequence: CASSLYGRGSNEQFF. In DNA, the CDR3 is TGTGCCAGCAGCTTATACGGCAGGGGGTCGAATGAGCAGTTCTTC.

The chain links TRBV11-2 to TRBJ2-6, with 9 bases aligning to TRBD1. This CDR3 spans 18 amino acids. Germline-derived CDR1 and CDR2 are SGHAT and FQNNGV. Germline trimming cut 5 bases from V and 4 bases from J; bases unmatched to any gene: 12. The CDR3 spells CASSPRQGESTGANVLTF. DNA of the CDR3: TGTGCCAGCAGCCCCCGACAGGGGGAGTCAACCGGGGCCAACGTCCTGACTTTC.

The chain is built from TRBV2 and TRBJ2-5; D is ambiguous. The CDR3 is 13 residues long. V was clipped by 1 base and J by 5 bases, with 8 bases between them. CDR1 is SNHLY and CDR2 is FYNNEI in the germline V gene. CDR3 region: CASSEVERETQYF. The CDR3 DNA sequence: TGTGCCAGCAGTGAAGTTGAGAGGGAGACCCAGTACTTC.

The V gene is TRBV7-6, the J gene TRBJ2-7, with 7 positions matching TRBD1. The J segment lost 3 bases and the V segment lost 6 bases, leaving 11 bases of the junction unmatched. Germline V gene data show CDR1 as SGHVS and CDR2 as FNYEAQ. The length of the CDR3 is 15 residues. CDR3 protein: CASRDRVPVGYEQYF. CDR3 sequence (DNA): TGTGCCAGCAGAGACAGGGTCCCCGTCGGCTACGAGCAGTACTTC.

The CDR3 region has the DNA TGCAGCGTTGATAAAGCGGGACAGGGGCACGAGCAGTACTTC. It encodes CSVDKAGQGHEQYF. The J gene is TRBJ2-7, the V gene TRBV29-1; TRBD1 aligns across 10 bases. The CDR3 is 14 residues long. Germline loops: CDR1 SQVTM, CDR2 ANQGSEA. The V segment lost 3 bases and the J segment 5 bases; nucleotides outside the gene matches: 7.

Ten or more counts support this clone. The J gene is TRBJ2-2, the V gene TRBV11-3; D gene unclear. Germline V gives CDR1 SGHNT, CDR2 YENEEA. This CDR3 is 14 amino acids long. V lost 2 bases to trimming and J lost 5 bases, with 9 bases between them. CDR3 sequence: CASSLNFLTGELFF. The CDR3 nucleotides read TGTGCCAGCAGCTTAAATTTTCTGACCGGGGAGCTGTTTTTT.

The CDR3, as DNA: TGTGCCAGCAGCTTTGTCAGGGGGATTACCGATGAGCAGTTCTTC. Its translation: CASSFVRGITDEQFF. This chain uses TRBV5-4 with TRBJ2-1; 7 nucleotides line up with TRBD1. Trimming removed 2 bases from V and 8 bases from J; junction bases left unmatched: 10. Germline CDR1 reads SGHNT; CDR2 reads YYREEE (reference sequence). The CDR3 contains 15 residues.

This clone was observed a single time. The genes are TRBV7-2 and TRBJ1-4; possible D gene TRBD1, 5 bases. Germline V gene lookup returns CDR1 SGHTA and CDR2 FQGNSA. CDR3 length equals 15 residues. Deletions cut 6 bases from V and 12 bases from J, with 23 bases between. This CDR3 reads CASSSVSYVGVELFF. In DNA form, the CDR3 reads TGTGCCAGCAGTTCAGTTTCTTACGTAGGGGTAGAACTGTTTTTT.

V and J are TRBV9 and TRBJ2-7, with 12 bases fitting TRBD2. The CDR3 has 19 amino acids. In germline, CDR1 is SGDLS, CDR2 YYNGEE. Losses at the gene ends were 3 bases for V and 4 bases for J; bases not matched to a gene: 17. CDR3 amino acids: CASSATITTSGSPQYEQYF. The CDR3 bases are TGTGCCAGCAGCGCTACGATTACGACTAGCGGGAGTCCCCAATACGAGCAGTACTTC.

The rearrangement links TRBV19 to TRBJ2-1, with TRBD1 matching over 9 bases. Germline V gives CDR1 LNHDA, CDR2 SQIVND (reference sequence). V shed 8 bases, J shed 6 bases, and the junction held 8 bases outside the gene matches. CDR3 size: 14 residues. The chain's CDR3 is CASSPGQGGNEQFF. DNA of the CDR3: TGTGCCAGTTCCCCGGGACAGGGAGGCAATGAGCAGTTCTTC.

The rearrangement links TRBV7-3 to TRBJ2-5, with TRBD1 identical over 9 bases. The germline V gene encodes CDR1 SGHTA and CDR2 FQGTGA. The CDR3 totals 15 residues. V shed 3 bases and J 5 bases; nucleotides not matched to a gene: 7. The CDR3 nucleotides read TGTGCCAGCAGCTTGGGGACAGGGCGAGGGGAGACCCAGTACTTC. Protein product: CASSLGTGRGETQYF. Variable domain in full (rest from reference TRBV7-3 and TRBJ2-5): GAGVSQTPSNKVTEKGKYVELRCDPISGHTALYWYRQSLGQGPEFLIYFQGTGAADDSGLPNDRFFAVRPEGSVSTLKIQRTERGDSAVYLCASSLGTGRGETQYFGPGTRLLVL.

This chain uses TRBV19 with TRBJ2-2; a weak D match, TRBD2 (6 bases). Trimming took off 7 bases at V and 4 bases at J, with 13 bases between the two ends. The length of the CDR3 is 14 residues. Germline CDR1 reads LNHDA; CDR2 reads SQIVND (reference sequence). The CDR3 DNA follows: TGTGCCAGTATGGGGGGAGTAGGCACCGGGGAGCTGTTTTTT. Its translation: CASMGGVGTGELFF.

The rearrangement links TRBV6-1 to TRBJ1-3; 12 bases match TRBD1. V gave up 1 base and J gave up 2 bases; unmatched junction bases: 0. Per germline, CDR1 MNHNS and CDR2 SASEGT. The CDR3 has 16 amino acids. The CDR3 DNA is TGTGCCAGCAGTGAAGGGGACAGGGGGCCTGGAAACACCATATATTTT. As protein: CASSEGDRGPGNTIYF.

In this sample, this clone turned up a few times. This chain uses TRBV5-1 with TRBJ1-1; possibly TRBD1 for D (6 bases). Germline CDR1 SGHRS, CDR2 YFSETQ. Deletions cut 6 bases from V and 3 bases from J, with 18 bases between. The CDR3 runs to 15 residues. The CDR3 sequence: CASTPGVDIHTEAFF. DNA of the CDR3: TGCGCCAGCACACCAGGGGTGGACATACACACTGAAGCTTTCTTT.

This chain uses TRBV7-9 with TRBJ2-1, with TRBD2 matching over 10 bases. This CDR3 contains 15 residues. Germline CDR1 SEHNR, CDR2 FQNEAQ (reference sequence). Losses at the gene ends were 5 bases for V and 4 bases for J; bases not matched to a gene: 5. CDR3 amino acids: CASSSGLAEYNEQFF. The CDR3 region has the DNA TGTGCCAGCAGCAGTGGACTAGCGGAGTACAATGAGCAGTTCTTC.

CDR3 amino acids: CASSHLTGPTNEKLFF. Here the CDR3 DNA reads TGTGCCAGCAGCCACTTGACAGGTCCAACTAATGAAAAACTGTTTTTT. The chain employs TRBV3-1 (or the pseudogene TRBV3-2) and TRBJ1-4; D perhaps matches TRBD1 (6 bases). Trimming pared 3 bases from V and 0 bases from J, leaving 11 bases between. Germline CDR1 reads LGHDT; CDR2 reads YNNKEL (reference sequence). The CDR3 runs to 16 residues.

V gene TRBV27 combines with J gene TRBJ2-7; 8 nucleotides agree with TRBD1. The V and J ends lost 3 bases and 4 bases, in that order; junction bases with no gene match: 5. The CDR3 sequence is 14 residues long. Germline lookup yields CDR1 MNHEY and CDR2 SMNVEV (reference sequence). CDR3 sequence (DNA): TGTGCCAGCAGTTTGTCGGGACAGGTGTACGAGCAGTACTTC. Translation: CASSLSGQVYEQYF.

This clone occurred a few times. The chain joins TRBV20-1 to TRBJ1-4; no clear D gene. V shed 3 bases and J shed 6 bases, with 14 bases lying between them. The germline gives CDR1 DFQATT, CDR2 SNEGSKA (reference sequence). The CDR3 totals 14 residues. Here the CDR3 reads CSASSGGPDEKLFF. CDR3 nucleotides: TGCAGTGCTAGTTCTGGAGGCCCGGATGAAAAACTGTTTTTT.

The CDR3 sequence is CASRFTQVPTGELFF. CDR3 nucleotides: TGTGCCAGCCGGTTTACTCAGGTCCCCACCGGGGAGCTGTTTTTT. J is TRBJ2-2 and V is TRBV6-5; D is undetermined. V was trimmed by 8 bases and J by 4 bases, leaving 17 bases between them. The CDR3 covers 15 residues. The germline gives CDR1 MNHEY, CDR2 SVGAGI.

The chain recombines TRBV12-5 with TRBJ2-1; TRBD1 is a possible D gene (6 bases). V dropped 2 bases and J dropped 5 bases, with 13 bases sitting between them. Germline V gives CDR1 LGHNT, CDR2 FRNRAP. The CDR3 runs to 15 residues. CDR3 sequence: CASGLLHGQNNEQFF. For the CDR3, the DNA is TGTGCTAGTGGTTTGCTCCATGGACAGAACAATGAGCAGTTCTTC.

The chain employs TRBV5-8 and TRBJ2-3; 10 positions match TRBD2. The V and J ends lost 6 bases and 6 bases, in that order; junction bases with no gene match: 7. CDR3 length equals 14 residues. Germline lookup yields CDR1 SGHTS and CDR2 YDEGEE. The CDR3 bases are TGTGCCAGCAACCTAGCGGGAGAAGTTGATACGCAGTATTTT. Protein product: CASNLAGEVDTQYF.

Comment on this clone: A read error may produce the germline difference seen at one junction end. The chain couples TRBV5-1 to TRBJ1-1; D is perhaps TRBD1 (5 bases). From germline, CDR1 is SGHRS and CDR2 YFSETQ. The length of the CDR3 is 18 residues. The CDR3 sequence: CASNLISSGRGVSTEAFF. Written as DNA, the CDR3 is TGCGCCAGCAACTTGATCTCGTCGGGGAGGGGAGTAAGCACTGAAGCTTTCTTT.

J is TRBJ1-2 and V is TRBV5-5; D might be TRBD1 (5 bases). From germline, CDR1 is SGHKS and CDR2 YYEKEE (reference sequence). The CDR3 runs to 12 residues. V lost 2 bases and J 5 bases, leaving 7 bases between the germline ends. CDR3 bases: TGTGCCAGCAGCTTTCGGGGGTATGGCTACACCTTC. It yields the protein CASSFRGYGYTF.